These 8 T cell receptor beta chains came from one sample sequenced in a study of T cell clonotyping in hematopoietic cell transplantation. Time point here: recipient sample about 28 days before transplant, after cytoreduction. Here immunoSEQ multiplex PCR was the method, and the copy in TCRdb shows in-frame clones only, minus some. The sample yields some 7,000 clones, 70% to 90% seen once. The sequencing here drew on peripheral blood mononuclear cells, taken before stem cell transplant. These receptors all stem from a man aged 25-45 years with acute myeloid leukemia. Some clones in this sample may be carry-over from other donors' samples.

This clone came up once. The CDR3 protein is CASSGRLGAGELFF. As DNA, the CDR3 is TGTGCCAGCAGTGGCAGACTCGGGGCCGGGGAGCTGTTTTTT. The gene calls are TRBV27 and TRBJ2-2, with D possibly TRBD2 on 5 matching bases. Germline V lookup: CDR1 MNHEY, CDR2 SMNVEV (reference sequence). V shed 5 bases and J shed 6 bases, with 13 bases lying between them. The CDR3 has 14 residues.

This clone has more than one count but fewer than ten. V is TRBV19 and J is TRBJ2-5; D not certain. Matching the DNA end better, TRBJ2-7 makes the J call doubtful. CDR3 size: 12 residues. CDR1 LNHDA and CDR2 SQIVND come from the germline V gene (reference sequence). The CDR3 DNA sequence: TGTGCCAGTAGTATAGGTGTCGACGAGCAGTACTTC. It yields the protein CASSIGVDEQYF.

The CDR3 loop reads CASSQGLAAQETQYF. CDR3 coding DNA: TGCGCCAGCAGCCAGGGACTAGCGGCCCAAGAGACCCAGTACTTC. V usage is TRBV5-1 and J usage is TRBJ2-5; 11 bases agree with TRBD2. V dropped 4 bases and J dropped 1; count of bases not matched to a gene: 3. Germline V gene lookup returns CDR1 SGHRS and CDR2 YFSETQ. CDR3 length equals 15 residues.

V is TRBV19 and J is TRBJ1-2, with 11 bases fitting TRBD1. V was clipped by 4 bases and J by 3 bases; unmatched bases: 4. The CDR3 loop spans 15 amino acids. Germline-derived CDR1 and CDR2 are LNHDA and SQIVND (reference sequence). As DNA, the CDR3 is TGTGCCAGTAGTAGGACAGGGGGCTTCGACTATGGCTACACCTTC. This codes for CASSRTGGFDYGYTF.

The J gene is TRBJ1-1, the V gene TRBV5-1; 9 bases fit TRBD1. Per the germline V gene, CDR1 is SGHRS and CDR2 is YFSETQ. Trimming at V came to 5 bases and at J to 5 bases, leaving 4 bases not matched to a gene. This CDR3 is built from 13 residues. This chain's CDR3 is CASSRTGVTEAFF. CDR3 sequence (DNA): TGCGCCAGCAGTCGGACAGGGGTTACTGAAGCTTTCTTT.

The chain has TRBV9 and TRBJ2-1, with 15 bases that match TRBD2. CDR1 and CDR2 from the germline V gene are SGDLS and YYNGEE. This CDR3 comprises 18 residues. Germline trimming cut 3 bases from V and 3 bases from J; bases unmatched to any gene: 7. The CDR3 sequence is CASSGGLAGGQGYNEQFF. The CDR3 coding sequence is TGTGCCAGCAGCGGAGGACTAGCGGGAGGGCAAGGCTACAATGAGCAGTTCTTC.

V is TRBV2 and J is TRBJ1-2; D not certain. V lost 7 bases to trimming and J lost 5 bases, with 11 bases between them. There are 12 residues in the CDR3. Looked up from germline, CDR1 is SNHLY and CDR2 is FYNNEI. The chain's CDR3 is CASTGNEYGYTF. The DNA for the CDR3 is TGTGCCAGCACGGGGAACGAATATGGCTACACCTTC.

V and J are TRBV19 and TRBJ2-5, with D perhaps being TRBD1 or TRBD2 (5 bases each). This CDR3 comprises 14 residues. Germline CDR1 reads LNHDA; CDR2 reads SQIVND (reference sequence). V lost 7 bases and J lost 7, with 19 bases in between. In DNA, the CDR3 is TGTGCCAGTAAGTCGTCAGGACGTGGGGGGACCCAGTACTTC. Encoded protein: CASKSSGRGGTQYF.